This T cell receptor (beta chain) stems from a study of T cells in Graves' hyperthyroidism and ophthalmopathy. Study-level points and caveats: In the blood, most expanded thyroid clonotypes above 0.001 appeared as well. Classification by a 13 V-J model distinguished ophthalmopathy from stable hyperthyroidism.

Per the germline V gene, CDR1 is SNHLY and CDR2 is FYNNEI. After removal of 5 bases from V and 1 base from J, the junction contained 6 bases not matched to a gene. The CDR3 is 15 residues long. Amplification targeted TCR beta CDR3 regions from RNA transcripts. Initially, a first-round RT-PCR of the TCR CDR3 employed the HTBI primer set. MiXCR, applied by TCRdb to the multiplex PCR reads, yields one record per CDR3 protein. Among 600,000 to 700,000 distinct CDR3 sequences listed, roughly 45% were seen once. As regards this clonotype: Antigen specificity is unknown.

The study left out patients who had uncontrolled infection, other autoimmune disease, pregnancy or lactation. The sample comprised peripheral blood or thyroid tissue (not recorded which). The TCR comes from an adult man with Graves' disease, either hyperthyroidism or ophthalmopathy (not recorded which). The chain carries TRBV2 and TRBJ2-7; 9 nucleotides match TRBD1. CDR3 bases: TGTGCCAGCAGTAGCGGGACAGGGCTGTCCTACGAGCAGTACTTC. Translated: CASSSGTGLSYEQYF.